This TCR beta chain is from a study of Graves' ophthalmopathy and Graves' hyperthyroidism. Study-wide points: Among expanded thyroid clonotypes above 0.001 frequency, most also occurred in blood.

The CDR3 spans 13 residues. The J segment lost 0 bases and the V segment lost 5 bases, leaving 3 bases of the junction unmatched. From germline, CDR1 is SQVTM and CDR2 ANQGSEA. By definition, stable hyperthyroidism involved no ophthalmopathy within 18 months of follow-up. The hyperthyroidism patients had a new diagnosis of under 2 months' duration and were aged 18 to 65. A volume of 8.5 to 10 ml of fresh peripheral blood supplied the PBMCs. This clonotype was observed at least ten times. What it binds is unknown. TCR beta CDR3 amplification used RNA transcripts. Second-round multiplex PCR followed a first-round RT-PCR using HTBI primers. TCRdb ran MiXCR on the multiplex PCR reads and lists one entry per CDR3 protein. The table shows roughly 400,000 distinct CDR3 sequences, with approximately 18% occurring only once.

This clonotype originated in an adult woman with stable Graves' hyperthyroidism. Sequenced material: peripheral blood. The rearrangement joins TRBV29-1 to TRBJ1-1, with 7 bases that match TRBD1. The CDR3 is CSVTGTVNTEAFF. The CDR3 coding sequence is TGCAGCGTTACTGGGACAGTGAACACTGAAGCTTTCTTT.